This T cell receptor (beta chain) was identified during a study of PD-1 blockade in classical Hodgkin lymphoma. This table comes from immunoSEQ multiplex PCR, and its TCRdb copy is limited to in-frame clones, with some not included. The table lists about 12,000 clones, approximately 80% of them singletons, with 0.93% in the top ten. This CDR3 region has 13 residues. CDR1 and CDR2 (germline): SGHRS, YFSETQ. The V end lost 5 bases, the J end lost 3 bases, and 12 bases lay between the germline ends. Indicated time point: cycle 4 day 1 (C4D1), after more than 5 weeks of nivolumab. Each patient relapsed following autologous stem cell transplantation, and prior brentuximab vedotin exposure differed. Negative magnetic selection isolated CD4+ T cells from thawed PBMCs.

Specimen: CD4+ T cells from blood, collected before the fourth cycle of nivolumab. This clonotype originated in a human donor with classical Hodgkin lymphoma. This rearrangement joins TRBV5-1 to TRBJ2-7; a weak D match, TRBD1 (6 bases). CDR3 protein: CASRMNRDYEQYF. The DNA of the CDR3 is TGCGCCAGCAGGATGAACAGGGACTACGAGCAGTACTTC.